The 9 T cell receptor beta chains listed next were all sequenced from one sample in a study of STAT5B mutations in CD4+ large granular lymphocyte leukemia (dated by TCRdb to between 2021 and 2024). The method was the immunoSEQ multiplex PCR assay. As stored in TCRdb, this immuneACCESS dataset retains in-frame rearrangements with V and J assigned. A fraction of the clones does not appear; measured against another copy, unresolved V genes explain less than half of the discrepancy, and the remainder lacks a known reason. A total of tens of thousands of clones appear in this sample, less than 85% of them only once. The ten most abundant clones make up 1.5% of the sample. The specimen was CD4+ T cells from blood buffy coats. The receptors shown here come from a human donor in good health.

There are a few counts of this clone. The chain uses TRBV29-1 and TRBJ2-7, with a tentative D call TRBD1 (5 bases). Trimming removed 4 bases from V and 7 bases from J, with 14 bases in between. Germline CDR1 and CDR2: SQVTM and ANQGSEA. The CDR3 spans 12 residues. This chain's CDR3 is CSVGRGGDEQYF. In DNA, the CDR3 is TGCAGCGTTGGTAGGGGCGGAGATGAGCAGTACTTC.

The CDR3 spells CSARENTEAFF. In DNA, the CDR3 is TGCAGTGCTAGGGAGAACACTGAAGCTTTCTTT. This chain joins TRBV20-1 and TRBJ1-1, with no clear D. This CDR3 has 11 amino acids. The V and J ends lost 3 bases and 1 base respectively, with 3 bases between them. Germline lookup yields CDR1 DFQATT and CDR2 SNEGSKA (reference sequence).

J is TRBJ1-5 and V is TRBV6-1; D may be TRBD1 (5 bases). The V gene's germline CDR1 is MNHNS and CDR2 SASEGT. V was trimmed by 3 bases and J by 5 bases, leaving 11 bases between them. CDR3 size: 14 residues. Here the CDR3 reads CASSDAAGHQPQHF. Here the CDR3 DNA reads TGTGCCAGCAGTGATGCTGCGGGACATCAGCCCCAGCATTTT.

The CDR3 region is CASSVASGGETQYF. In DNA form, the CDR3 reads TGTGCCAGCAGCGTAGCGTCCGGAGGAGAGACCCAGTACTTC. The chain uses TRBV9 and TRBJ2-5; maybe TRBD2 (5 bases). The ends were cut back, 0 bases at V and 4 bases at J, with 10 bases in the middle. CDR1 and CDR2 from the germline V gene are SGDLS and YYNGEE. This CDR3 spans 14 amino acids. The entire variable domain, with the rest obtained from reference TRBV9 and TRBJ2-5, is as follows: DSGVTQTPKHLITATGQRVTLRCSPRSGDLSVYWYQQSLDQGLQFLIQYYNGEERAKGNILERFSAQQFPDLHSELNLSSLELGDSALYFCASSVASGGETQYFGPGTRLLVL.

Only a few counts were recorded for this clone. The chain employs TRBV7-8 and TRBJ1-2, with D possibly matching TRBD1 (5 bases). The CDR3 sequence is 15 residues long. Germline loops: CDR1 SGHVS, CDR2 FQNEAQ. With 7 bases removed from V and 2 bases from J, the gap between germline ends came to 17 bases. The CDR3 is CASKSSTGPNYGYTF. As DNA, the CDR3 is TGTGCCAGCAAGTCCTCAACAGGCCCCAACTATGGCTACACCTTC.

This clone showed up just once. CDR3 residues: CASRGPYGYTF. The CDR3 bases are TGTGCCAGCAGGGGACCATATGGCTACACCTTC. V and J are TRBV2 and TRBJ1-2, with D tentatively TRBD1 (5 bases). Germline V gene sequence: CDR1 SNHLY, CDR2 FYNNEI. The CDR3 covers 11 residues. Trimming took off 6 bases at V and 5 bases at J, with 7 bases between the two ends.

The V gene is TRBV6-5, the J gene TRBJ2-5; no definite D call. Germline assignment: CDR1 MNHEY and CDR2 SVGAGI. There are 15 residues in the CDR3. V was trimmed by 2 bases and J by 1 base, leaving 11 bases between them. CDR3 amino acids: CASSYQGRVQETQYF. CDR3 nucleotide sequence: TGTGCCAGCAGTTACCAAGGACGGGTCCAAGAGACCCAGTACTTC.

The chain links TRBV5-8 to TRBJ2-3, with no clear D. Trimming removed 4 bases from V and 1 base from J, with 13 bases in between. The CDR3 totals 15 residues. The V gene's germline CDR1 is SGHTS and CDR2 YDEGEE. CDR3 in amino acids: CASSPVGLRTDTQYF. CDR3 in DNA: TGTGCCAGCAGCCCAGTTGGGCTCCGCACAGATACGCAGTATTTT.

This sequence joins TRBV5-6 and TRBJ1-4, with D perhaps TRBD1 (5 bases). In germline, CDR1 is SGHDT, CDR2 YYEEEE. Trimming stripped 1 base from V and 7 bases from J, with 20 bases between. The CDR3 is 17 amino acids. The CDR3 loop reads CASSLTAWAGNGEKLFF. CDR3 in DNA: TGTGCCAGCAGCTTGACAGCTTGGGCAGGGAATGGTGAAAAACTGTTTTTT.